Listed here are 18 T cell receptor beta chains from one sample, sequenced in a study of blood T cell repertoires in COVID-19. Sequencing was performed with immunoSEQ multiplex PCR; in TCRdb, only in-frame clones are kept and a portion is missing. The sample lists 150,000 to 200,000 clones; roughly 80% were seen once. The sample was PBMCs or T cells enriched from blood (not recorded which). The receptors were gathered from a woman in her forties with acute COVID-19.

V usage is TRBV25-1 and J usage is TRBJ2-1, with 10 bases fitting TRBD1. After removal of 1 base from V and 7 bases from J, the junction contained 7 bases not matched to a gene. CDR3 length: 16 amino acids. Per the germline V gene, CDR1 is MGHDK and CDR2 is SYGVNS. The CDR3 loop is CASSESRTGGENEQFF. The CDR3 DNA sequence: TGTGCCAGCAGTGAATCCAGGACAGGGGGGGAAAATGAGCAGTTCTTC.

The CDR3 nucleotides read TGTGCCAGCAGTATTGACAGGACGGGCAATCAGCCCCAGCATTTT. Translation gives CASSIDRTGNQPQHF. The rearrangement uses TRBV6-5 and TRBJ1-5; possible D gene TRBD1, 6 bases. Germline V gives CDR1 MNHEY, CDR2 SVGAGI. The germline V and J ends were trimmed by 5 bases and 2 bases, with 13 bases remaining between them. The CDR3 runs 15 residues.

A few counts support this clone. V and J are TRBV3-1 (or the pseudogene TRBV3-2) and TRBJ1-5; maybe TRBD1 (6 bases). The CDR3 sequence is 16 residues long. Germline loops: CDR1 LGHDT, CDR2 YNNKEL (reference sequence). Trimming took 1 base from V and 3 from J, leaving 13 bases between them. Here the CDR3 reads CASSQAGGGYNQPQHF. For the CDR3, the DNA is TGTGCCAGCAGCCAAGCGGGGGGCGGGTACAATCAGCCCCAGCATTTT.

This chain connects TRBV5-1 to TRBJ2-1; 14 bases are a match to TRBD2. Germline loops: CDR1 SGHRS, CDR2 YFSETQ. This CDR3 region has 15 residues. J gave up 9 bases and V 6 bases, and 8 bases lay outside the gene matches. The CDR3 loop reads CASKGLAGGDVEQFF. The CDR3 DNA follows: TGCGCCAGCAAAGGACTAGCGGGAGGAGACGTTGAGCAGTTCTTC.

This clone was found once. The gene calls are TRBV5-1 and TRBJ2-3, with 15 bases aligning to TRBD2. The V and J ends lost 4 bases and 6 bases, in that order; junction bases with no gene match: 9. The CDR3 has 17 amino acids. CDR1 and CDR2 (germline): SGHRS, YFSETQ. The CDR3 coding sequence is TGCGCCAGCAGCATCGGACTAGCGGGAGGGTCGGGGGATACGCAGTATTTT. The encoded protein is CASSIGLAGGSGDTQYF.

The chain carries TRBV5-1 and TRBJ1-6; 8 bases are shared with TRBD1. Germline lookup yields CDR1 SGHRS and CDR2 YFSETQ. V lost 3 bases and J lost 7; bases outside the gene matches: 6. The CDR3 sequence is 15 residues long. The CDR3: CASSSVGQANSPLHF. CDR3 bases: TGCGCCAGCAGCTCGGTGGGACAGGCCAATTCACCCCTCCACTTT.

The V gene is TRBV6-2 or TRBV6-3, the J gene TRBJ1-2; D is undetermined. V lost 3 bases, J lost 8 bases, and 16 bases lay in between. Per germline, CDR1 MNHEY and CDR2 SVGEGT. The CDR3 has 14 amino acids. CDR3 sequence reads: CASSYDTSSTGYTF. CDR3 bases: TGTGCCAGCAGTTATGACACCTCTTCAACCGGCTACACCTTC.

The gene calls are TRBV19 and TRBJ1-1; 12 bases line up with TRBD1. The CDR3 sequence is 16 residues long. The J segment lost 2 bases and the V segment lost 6 bases, leaving 7 bases of the junction unmatched. Per the germline V gene, CDR1 is LNHDA and CDR2 is SQIVND (reference sequence). The chain's CDR3 is CASSLGQGARNTEAFF. In DNA form, the CDR3 reads TGTGCCAGTAGCTTGGGACAGGGGGCCCGCAACACTGAAGCTTTCTTT.

The rearrangement links TRBV7-8 to TRBJ2-5, with TRBD1 identical over 7 bases. V gave up 0 bases and J gave up 1 base; unmatched junction bases: 5. The CDR3 totals 16 residues. Germline V gene sequence: CDR1 SGHVS, CDR2 FQNEAQ. The CDR3: CASSLAGQPTQETQYF. The CDR3 coding sequence is TGTGCCAGCAGCTTAGCGGGACAGCCAACCCAAGAGACCCAGTACTTC.

This clone was seen only once. The V gene is TRBV9, the J gene TRBJ2-1; D uncertain. The V gene's germline CDR1 is SGDLS and CDR2 YYNGEE. V was shortened by 4 bases and J by 8 bases, with 13 bases between the two germline ends. CDR3 size: 13 residues. The CDR3 protein is CASSPTRGDEQFF. CDR3 DNA sequence: TGTGCCAGCAGCCCCACCCGAGGCGATGAGCAGTTCTTC. The complete variable domain, with remaining parts taken from reference TRBV9 and TRBJ2-1, reads DSGVTQTPKHLITATGQRVTLRCSPRSGDLSVYWYQQSLDQGLQFLIQYYNGEERAKGNILERFSAQQFPDLHSELNLSSLELGDSALYFCASSPTRGDEQFFGPGTRLTVL.

The chain recombines TRBV18 with TRBJ2-3, with D possibly TRBD1 on 5 matching bases. The CDR3 is 15 amino acids. The germline gives CDR1 KGHSH, CDR2 LQKENI. Trimming left V 4 bases short and J 1 base short, with 12 bases between. The CDR3 here is CASSLGVRGTDTQYF. DNA of the CDR3: TGTGCCAGCTCACTAGGGGTGCGTGGCACAGATACGCAGTATTTT.

This rearrangement joins TRBV7-2 to TRBJ2-7; TRBD2 matches at 7 bases. This CDR3 region has 16 residues. Per germline, CDR1 SGHTA and CDR2 FQGNSA. Germline trimming cut 0 bases from V and 1 base from J; bases unmatched to any gene: 6. CDR3 in amino acids: CASSLAAASGSYEQYF. CDR3 bases: TGTGCCAGCAGCTTAGCGGCGGCTAGCGGATCCTACGAGCAGTACTTC.

This chain links TRBV5-1 with TRBJ2-7; 7 bases align to TRBD1. Germline CDR1 and CDR2: SGHRS and YFSETQ. V was clipped by 4 bases and J by 6 bases; unmatched bases: 10. CDR3 length: 14 residues. CDR3: CASSHDRELGEQYF. In nucleotides, the CDR3 is TGCGCCAGCAGCCACGACAGGGAGTTGGGCGAGCAGTACTTC.

V usage is TRBV30 and J usage is TRBJ2-1; no firm D call. Germline lookup yields CDR1 GTSNPN and CDR2 SVGIG (reference sequence). The CDR3 is 12 amino acids. V was cut by 3 bases and J by 8 bases, with 11 bases left in between. CDR3 DNA sequence: TGTGCCTGGAGCGGTGGGCTCTATGAGCAGTTCTTC. It codes for CAWSGGLYEQFF.

The CDR3 DNA sequence: TGTGCCATCAGTGACAAGGGGGCTACTAATGAAAAACTGTTTTTT. Translation: CAISDKGATNEKLFF. The chain carries TRBV10-3 and TRBJ1-4, with TRBD1 matching over 7 bases. This CDR3 spans 15 amino acids. Per the germline V gene, CDR1 is ENHRY and CDR2 is SYGVKD. With V trimmed by 3 bases and J by 2 bases, 3 bases remained unmatched.

The J gene is TRBJ2-7, the V gene TRBV5-5; 10 bases line up with TRBD2. CDR3 length equals 13 residues. J lost 12 bases, V lost 2 bases, and 8 bases had no gene match. Germline CDR1 reads SGHKS; CDR2 reads YYEKEE (reference sequence). The CDR3 region is CASSFTGTSESYF. CDR3 coding DNA: TGTGCCAGCAGCTTTACCGGGACTAGCGAGTCGTACTTC.

This clone turned up a few times. This chain joins TRBV4-1 and TRBJ1-1, with 7 bases fitting TRBD1. Germline CDR1 reads MGHRA; CDR2 reads YSYEKL. CDR3 length equals 17 residues. The ends lost 1 base at V and 1 base at J; junction bases unmatched: 9. The CDR3 reads CASSQGFRQGPNTEAFF. The CDR3 nucleotides read TGCGCCAGCAGCCAAGGATTCCGACAGGGACCGAACACTGAAGCTTTCTTT.

This chain links TRBV20-1 with TRBJ1-2; possibly TRBD1 for D (5 bases). The germline V gene encodes CDR1 DFQATT and CDR2 SNEGSKA (reference sequence). The CDR3 consists of 15 residues. V was cut by 3 bases and J by 6 bases, with 20 bases left in between. The CDR3 DNA follows: TGCAGTGCTAGTAATAGGGGCCTAGAAGGAGATGGCTACACCTTC. Translating gives CSASNRGLEGDGYTF.